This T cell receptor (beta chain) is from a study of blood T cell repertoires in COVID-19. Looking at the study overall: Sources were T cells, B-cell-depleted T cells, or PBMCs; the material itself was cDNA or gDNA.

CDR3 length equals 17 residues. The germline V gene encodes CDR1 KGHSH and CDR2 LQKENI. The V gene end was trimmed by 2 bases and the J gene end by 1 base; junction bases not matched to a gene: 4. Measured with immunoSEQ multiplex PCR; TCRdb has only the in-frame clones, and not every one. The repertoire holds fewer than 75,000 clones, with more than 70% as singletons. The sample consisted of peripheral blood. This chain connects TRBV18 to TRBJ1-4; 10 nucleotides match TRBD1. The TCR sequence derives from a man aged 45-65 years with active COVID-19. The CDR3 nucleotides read TGTGCCAGCTCACCAGGGACAGGGGTGAGAACTAATGAAAAACTGTTTTTT. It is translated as CASSPGTGVRTNEKLFF.